This TCR beta chain came from a study of breast tumors, draining lymph nodes, adjacent tissues. Regarding the study as a whole: The data were judged consistent with most tumor T cells coming from lymph node and expanding in tumor. Compared with lymph nodes, tumors were less diverse; compared with nontumor tissue, more. Luminal-like breast cancer showed significantly greater tumor-nontumor repertoire similarity than basal-like breast cancer did. That most tumor T cells come from lymph nodes remained unproven.

After removal of 4 bases from V and 0 bases from J, the junction contained 7 bases not matched to a gene. This CDR3 has 16 amino acids. The germline V gene has CDR1 SGDLS and CDR2 YYNGEE. About this clonotype itself: What it binds is unknown.

TCRdb independently ran MiXCR on the multiplex PCR reads; one entry per CDR3 protein. The top ten hold 15% to 20% of the sample, which has roughly 23,000 distinct CDR3 sequences, roughly 60% seen once. Material for sequencing was tumor-adjacent breast tissue. This sequence joins TRBV9 and TRBJ2-3, with 8 bases matching TRBD2. The sequence came from a female donor with breast cancer. Some clones in this sample may be carry-over from other donors' samples. CDR3 in DNA: TGTGCCAGCAGCTCCCATAGCGGGGTTAGCACAGATACGCAGTATTTT. Amino acids: CASSSHSGVSTDTQYF.